This T cell receptor (beta chain) emerged from a study of PD-1 blockade in classical Hodgkin lymphoma. Measured with immunoSEQ multiplex PCR; TCRdb has only the in-frame clones, and not every one. The sample has approximately 34,000 clones; 82% are singletons. Regarding this clone: Its cognate antigen is unknown.

Germline V gives CDR1 MDHEN, CDR2 SYDVKM. Trimming took 10 bases from V and 10 from J, leaving 25 bases between them. There are 14 residues in the CDR3. Autologous stem cell transplantation was followed by relapse in every patient, and brentuximab vedotin exposure varied. Whole-study results and caveats: With respect to the repertoire differences, their causes, possibly disease activity or prior therapy, remain undefined. Patients who responded completely had about the same baseline diversity as newly diagnosed patients.

This TCR was recovered from a human donor with classical Hodgkin lymphoma. The J gene is TRBJ1-1, the V gene TRBV28; D is perhaps TRBD1 (6 bases). Sequenced here: peripheral blood mononuclear cells (PBMCs), sampled at baseline. The CDR3 region has the DNA TGTGCCACGACTTCGGGGGGCCAACGAGGTAGAGCTTTCTTT. Translated, it gives CATTSGGQRGRAFF.